These T cell receptor beta chains were read from a single sample in a study of technical replicates of blood from several donors. Here immunoSEQ multiplex PCR was the method, and the copy in TCRdb shows in-frame clones only, minus some. Of fewer than 100,000 clones listed, around 97% are singletons. Sequencing was performed on T cells isolated from PBMCs. The origin of the receptors is a human donor in good health. Both conserved end residues are part of each CDR3. D genes are given only for firm matches. Where a row states a size, it is once, few, many or the class of an expanded clone; other rows omit it.

D gene,clone size,J gene,V gene,CDR3 protein,CDR3 DNA
.,.,TRBJ1-5,TRBV27,CASSFNRGGAQHF,TGTGCCAGCAGTTTTAACCGCGGAGGGGCCCAGCATTTT
.,.,TRBJ1-1,TRBV19,CASSHKGTMNTEAFF,TGTGCCAGTAGTCATAAAGGGACAATGAACACTGAAGCTTTCTTT
.,.,TRBJ1-1,TRBV11-2,CASSLGRNTEAFF,TGTGCCAGCAGCTTAGGCAGGAACACTGAAGCTTTCTTT
.,.,TRBJ2-2,TRBV5-1,CASHQIAGNTGELFF,TGCGCCAGCCATCAAATCGCCGGGAACACCGGGGAGCTGTTTTTT
.,few,TRBJ2-7,TRBV5-6,CASSLPFGYEQYF,TGTGCCAGCAGCCTCCCATTCGGCTACGAGCAGTACTTC
TRBD2,.,TRBJ2-3,TRBV5-1,CASSFPSRAGGPNTDTQYF,TGCGCCAGCAGCTTCCCTTCGAGAGCGGGAGGGCCTAACACAGATACGCAGTATTTT
.,once,TRBJ1-1,TRBV19,CASSDPTGLNTEAFF,TGTGCCAGTAGTGACCCGACAGGACTGAACACTGAAGCTTTCTTT
.,.,TRBJ2-1,TRBV27,CASSLVAEGSYNEQFF,TGTGCCAGCAGCCTCGTGGCAGAGGGCTCCTACAATGAGCAGTTCTTC
TRBD2,.,TRBJ2-7,TRBV6-1,CASSVAGVREQYF,TGTGCCAGCAGTGTTGCGGGAGTAAGGGAGCAGTACTTC
.,once,TRBJ2-4,TRBV2,CASREGIYIQYF,TGTGCCAGCAGAGAGGGAATCTACATTCAGTACTTC
.,.,TRBJ1-5,TRBV11-2,CASSFNPGSQPQHF,TGTGCCAGCAGCTTCAATCCTGGGAGTCAGCCCCAGCATTTT
TRBD1,.,TRBJ2-1,TRBV5-1,CASRQTGDEQFF,TGCGCCAGCAGACAGACAGGGGATGAGCAGTTCTTC
.,.,TRBJ2-7,TRBV19,CASSKTSTTTYEQYF,TGTGCCAGTAGTAAGACCTCGACAACCACCTACGAGCAGTACTTC
.,once,TRBJ2-5,TRBV5-6,CASSRSSPRVETQYF,TGTGCCAGCAGCCGGTCAAGCCCCCGGGTGGAGACCCAGTACTTC
.,.,TRBJ2-1,TRBV12-2,CASHTDISYNEQFF,TGTGCAAGTCACACCGACATTTCCTACAATGAGCAGTTCTTC
.,.,TRBJ2-6,TRBV4-3,CASSQEGGISGANVLTF,TGCGCCAGCAGCCAAGAAGGAGGGATCTCTGGGGCCAACGTCCTGACTTTC
.,.,TRBJ1-1,TRBV4-2,CASSQDLSGWRGTEAFF,TGTGCCAGCAGCCAAGATTTGAGCGGGTGGAGGGGAACTGAAGCTTTCTTT
TRBD2,.,TRBJ2-5,TRBV4-3,CASSQAGLAGEGLGETQYF,TGCGCCAGCAGCCAAGCAGGGCTAGCGGGAGAAGGTTTGGGCGAGACCCAGTACTTC
TRBD2,.,TRBJ2-7,TRBV5-6,CASSSITSGSFNEQYF,TGTGCCAGCAGCTCAATCACTAGCGGGAGTTTCAACGAGCAGTACTTC
TRBD2,.,TRBJ2-1,TRBV10-1,CASSEEAGGYNEQFF,TGCGCCAGCAGTGAGGAGGCGGGAGGGTACAATGAGCAGTTCTTC
.,.,TRBJ1-3,TRBV6-6,CASSQRTPHSGNTIYF,TGTGCCAGCAGTCAACGAACTCCCCACTCTGGAAACACCATATATTTT
.,.,TRBJ1-2,TRBV7-8,CASSLLSVGYTF,TGTGCCAGCAGCTTATTATCGGTCGGCTACACCTTC
TRBD1,.,TRBJ2-2,TRBV4-3,CASSQDFRTGDTGELFF,TGCGCCAGCAGCCAAGATTTTAGAACAGGGGACACCGGGGAGCTGTTTTTT
.,once,TRBJ2-5,TRBV6-6,CASSPDTSYGTQYF,TGTGCCAGCAGCCCCGACACCTCCTATGGGACCCAGTACTTC
TRBD1,.,TRBJ1-5,TRBV15,CATSTTGANQPQHF,TGTGCCACCAGCACGACAGGGGCTAATCAGCCCCAGCATTTT
.,.,TRBJ2-2,TRBV19,CASRPLTPNTGELFF,TGTGCCAGTAGACCACTTACTCCGAACACCGGGGAGCTGTTTTTT
TRBD1,.,TRBJ2-7,TRBV28,CASRTGGKEQYF,TGTGCCAGCAGGACAGGGGGTAAAGAGCAGTACTTC
TRBD2,.,TRBJ2-5,TRBV7-8,CASSPLRTSGSETQYF,TGTGCCAGCAGCCCCCTTCGGACTAGCGGGAGTGAGACCCAGTACTTC
.,.,TRBJ2-1,TRBV29-1,CSVDYRDTYNEQFF,TGCAGCGTTGACTACAGGGACACCTACAATGAGCAGTTCTTC
TRBD2,once,TRBJ2-1,TRBV5-1,CASSLEQREINEQFF,TGCGCCAGCAGCTTGGAGCAGCGGGAGATCAATGAGCAGTTCTTC
.,.,TRBJ1-5,TRBV2,CASSAQGSQHF,TGTGCCAGCAGCGCACAGGGCTCCCAGCATTTT
TRBD2,.,TRBJ2-1,TRBV28,CASRSGGRNEQFF,TGTGCCAGCAGATCCGGGGGGAGGAATGAGCAGTTCTTC
TRBD1,.,TRBJ1-5,TRBV4-1,CASSQGGDSSNQPQHF,TGCGCCAGCAGCCAAGGAGGGGACAGTTCCAATCAGCCCCAGCATTTT
.,.,TRBJ2-4,TRBV7-9,CASSPGRGGQYF,TGTGCCAGCAGCCCAGGACGGGGAGGACAGTACTTC
TRBD2,.,TRBJ2-3,TRBV7-3,CASSLLAGGSDTQYF,TGTGCCAGCAGCTTACTAGCGGGAGGGTCAGATACGCAGTATTTT
.,.,TRBJ2-3,TRBV19,CASSAPTRGGPDTQYF,TGTGCCAGTAGTGCCCCGACTAGAGGGGGCCCAGATACGCAGTATTTT
.,.,TRBJ2-5,TRBV15,CATSRPGTEETQYF,TGTGCCACCAGCAGACCTGGGACTGAAGAGACCCAGTACTTC
TRBD1,.,TRBJ1-2,TRBV15,CATGPGTGWYTF,TGTGCCACTGGCCCCGGGACAGGGTGGTACACCTTC
TRBD1,.,TRBJ2-2,TRBV28,CASSHGQGVPNTGELFF,TGTGCCAGCAGCCATGGACAGGGAGTCCCGAACACCGGGGAGCTGTTTTTT
.,.,TRBJ2-7,TRBV19,CASSIAYGQTEQYF,TGTGCCAGTAGTATAGCCTACGGACAGACTGAGCAGTACTTC
TRBD1,.,TRBJ2-7,TRBV19,CASSETGSYEQYF,TGTGCCAGTAGTGAGACAGGGTCCTACGAGCAGTACTTC
TRBD2,.,TRBJ2-5,TRBV10-3,CAISESKTSGFQETQYF,TGTGCCATCAGTGAGTCGAAGACTAGCGGGTTCCAAGAGACCCAGTACTTC
TRBD2,.,TRBJ2-1,TRBV7-2,CASSLAGGRAGDEQFF,TGTGCCAGCAGCTTAGCGGGGGGGAGGGCCGGAGATGAGCAGTTCTTC
.,.,TRBJ2-3,TRBV6-5,CASSDSDTQYF,TGTGCCAGCAGCGACTCAGATACGCAGTATTTT
.,.,TRBJ2-1,TRBV19,CASSLSLGSYNEQFF,TGTGCCAGTAGTCTATCACTCGGTTCCTACAATGAGCAGTTCTTC
.,.,TRBJ2-7,TRBV19,CASSTGQVYEQYF,TGTGCCAGTAGTACGGGACAAGTCTACGAGCAGTACTTC
.,.,TRBJ2-1,TRBV6-5,CASSDGRGHNEQFF,TGTGCCAGCTCCGACGGGAGAGGTCACAATGAGCAGTTCTTC
TRBD2,.,TRBJ2-7,TRBV13,CASSSGGSTYEQYF,TGTGCCAGCAGCTCGGGAGGTTCCACCTACGAGCAGTACTTC
TRBD2,.,TRBJ2-3,TRBV7-9,CASSIQLATSTDTQYF,TGTGCCAGCAGCATCCAACTAGCGACTAGCACAGATACGCAGTATTTT
.,.,TRBJ2-7,TRBV29-1,CSVILGSGYEQYF,TGCAGCGTCATTCTCGGGAGCGGGTACGAGCAGTACTTC